The 12 T cell receptor beta chains reported below all come from one sample, sequenced in a study of T cells expressing NK-cell markers. TCRdb reprocessed the 5' RACE reads and keeps a single row for each CDR3 protein, giving no DNA. The sample includes 500,000 to 700,000 distinct CDR3 sequences. Sequenced material: blood T cells: a sorted CD56 or NKG2C T cell subset, CD4+ or CD8+ T cells, or bulk PBMC T cells (not recorded which). The receptors were sampled from a man between 18 and 35 years old in good health.

The V gene is TRBV29-1, the J gene TRBJ1-2. This CDR3 is 14 amino acids long. Per germline, CDR1 SQVTM and CDR2 ANQGSEA. The CDR3 spells CSVELSGVNYGYTF.

The rearrangement links TRBV7-6 to TRBJ2-3. The CDR3 has 15 amino acids. The germline CDR1 and CDR2 sequences are SGHVS and FNYEAQ. CDR3 protein: CASSLAGASTDTQYF.

The gene calls are TRBV29-1 and TRBJ2-1; TCRdb names TRBD2, which stays unverified in the absence of DNA. CDR3 length: 16 amino acids. Germline V gene sequence: CDR1 SQVTM, CDR2 ANQGSEA. The CDR3 loop reads CSVEDQEGLLQGEQFF.

V and J are TRBV29-1 and TRBJ2-4; TCRdb returns TRBD2, unconfirmable since there is no DNA. Looked up from germline, CDR1 is SQVTM and CDR2 is ANQGSEA. The CDR3 spans 13 residues. The CDR3 spells CSVVPSEKNIQYF.

The V gene is TRBV12-3 or TRBV12-4, the J gene TRBJ2-7; TCRdb picks TRBD1, but there is no DNA to check that call. The CDR3 runs 13 residues. This CDR3 reads CASSRDRGYEQYF.

The chain couples TRBV12-3 or TRBV12-4 to TRBJ1-1; there is no DNA to check the TCRdb D call of TRBD1. The CDR3 consists of 15 residues. The CDR3 protein is CASSKLTGLNTEAFF.

The rearrangement uses TRBV29-1 and TRBJ2-5; TCRdb designates TRBD2, a call that cannot be tested without DNA. The CDR3 contains 13 residues. Germline CDR1 reads SQVTM; CDR2 reads ANQGSEA. The CDR3 loop is CSAHPPPHRTQYF.

The chain recombines TRBV2 with TRBJ2-7; TCRdb lists TRBD2, though no DNA is available to test this call. The CDR3 sequence is 14 residues long. Germline-derived CDR1 and CDR2 are SNHLY and FYNNEI. The CDR3 region is CASIPSGLTYEQYF.

The chain is built from TRBV4-1 and TRBJ2-2. The CDR3 loop spans 16 amino acids. Germline loops: CDR1 MGHRA, CDR2 YSYEKL. CDR3 region: CASSHLGWINTGELFF.

The V gene is TRBV10-3, the J gene TRBJ1-5; TCRdb outputs TRBD1, but without DNA this stays unchecked. The germline V gene has CDR1 ENHRY and CDR2 SYGVKD. CDR3 length equals 19 residues. The CDR3 spells CAISNPRDRGQDSNQPQHF.

V gene TRBV18 combines with J gene TRBJ2-7; TCRdb picks TRBD1, but there is no DNA to check that call. The CDR3 is 13 residues long. CDR1 and CDR2 from the germline V gene are KGHSH and LQKENI. CDR3 protein: CASKQGVSYEQYF.

This chain links TRBV7-7 with TRBJ2-1; TCRdb reports TRBD2, a call that lacks DNA to check it against. The CDR3 runs to 15 residues. Germline V CDR1 and CDR2: SSHAT, FNYEAQ (reference sequence). The CDR3 is CASSLGLAGTNEQFF.